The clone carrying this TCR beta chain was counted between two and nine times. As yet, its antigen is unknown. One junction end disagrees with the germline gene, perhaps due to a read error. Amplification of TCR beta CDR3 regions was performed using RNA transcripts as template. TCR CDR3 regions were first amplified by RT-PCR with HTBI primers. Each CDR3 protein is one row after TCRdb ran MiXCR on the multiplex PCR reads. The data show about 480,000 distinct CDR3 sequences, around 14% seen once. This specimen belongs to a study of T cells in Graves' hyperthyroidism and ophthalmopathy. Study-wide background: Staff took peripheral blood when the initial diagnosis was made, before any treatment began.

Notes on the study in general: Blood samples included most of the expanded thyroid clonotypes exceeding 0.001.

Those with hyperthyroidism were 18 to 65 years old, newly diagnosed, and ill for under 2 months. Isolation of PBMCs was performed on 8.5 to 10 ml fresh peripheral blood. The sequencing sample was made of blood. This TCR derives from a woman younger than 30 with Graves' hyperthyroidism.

CDR3 region: CASGDSSGSTIYF. The CDR3 DNA sequence: TGTGCCAGCGGCGACAGTTCTGGAAGCACCATATATTTT. This sequence joins TRBV12-3 or TRBV12-4 and TRBJ1-3; TRBD1 is a possible D gene (5 bases). This CDR3 has 13 residues.